This T cell receptor (beta chain) was found in a study of T cell repertoires in cytomegalovirus infection. Overall study context: Indications came from public TCR beta signatures; they pointed to CMV infection and to a matching HLA type.

TCRdb reanalysed the reads using MiXCR and keeps one entry per CDR3 protein. The data show roughly 150,000 distinct CDR3 sequences, roughly 17% seen once. Study findings and constraints: What dominated the ex vivo response were HLA-C-restricted CMV-specific TCR beta clonotypes. Cumulative public TCR beta family frequency identified CMV carriers with the relevant HLA.

As for this clonotype: Its target is unknown.

Germline assignment: CDR1 DFQATT and CDR2 SNEGSKA (reference sequence). The CDR3 spans 16 residues. V lost 0 bases, J lost 0 bases, and 13 bases lay in between. This receptor was identified in a human donor in good health (CMV status not recorded). Some clones in this sample may be carry-over from other donors' samples. The genes are TRBV20-1 and TRBJ2-3; D is uncertain. The specimen was CD8+ T cells from PBMCs. DNA of the CDR3: TGCAGTGCTAGAGATATGAAGGCGGCTAGCACAGATACGCAGTATTTT. This sequence encodes CSARDMKAASTDTQYF.